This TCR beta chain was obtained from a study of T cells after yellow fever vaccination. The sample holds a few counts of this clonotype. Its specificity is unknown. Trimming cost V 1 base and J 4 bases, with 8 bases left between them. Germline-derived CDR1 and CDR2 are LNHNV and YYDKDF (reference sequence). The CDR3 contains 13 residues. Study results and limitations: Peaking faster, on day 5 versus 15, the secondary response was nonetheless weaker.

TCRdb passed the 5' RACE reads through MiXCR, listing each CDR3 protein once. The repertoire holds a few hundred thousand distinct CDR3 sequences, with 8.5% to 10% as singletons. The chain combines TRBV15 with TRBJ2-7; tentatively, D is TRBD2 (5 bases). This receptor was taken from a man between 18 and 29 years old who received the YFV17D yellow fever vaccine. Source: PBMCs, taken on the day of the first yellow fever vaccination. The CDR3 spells CATSRVGGYEQYV. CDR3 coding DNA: TGTGCCACCAGCAGAGTAGGAGGTTACGAGCAGTACGTC.